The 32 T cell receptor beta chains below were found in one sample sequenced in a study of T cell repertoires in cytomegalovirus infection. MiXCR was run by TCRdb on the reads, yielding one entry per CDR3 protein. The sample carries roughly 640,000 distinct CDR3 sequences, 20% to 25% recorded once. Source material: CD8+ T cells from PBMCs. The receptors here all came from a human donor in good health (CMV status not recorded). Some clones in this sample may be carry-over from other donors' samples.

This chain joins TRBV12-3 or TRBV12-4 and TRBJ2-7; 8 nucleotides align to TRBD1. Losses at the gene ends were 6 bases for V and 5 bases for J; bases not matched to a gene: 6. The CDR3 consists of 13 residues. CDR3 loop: CASSPTGVHEQYV. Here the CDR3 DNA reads TGTGCCAGCAGCCCGACAGGGGTGCACGAGCAGTACGTC.

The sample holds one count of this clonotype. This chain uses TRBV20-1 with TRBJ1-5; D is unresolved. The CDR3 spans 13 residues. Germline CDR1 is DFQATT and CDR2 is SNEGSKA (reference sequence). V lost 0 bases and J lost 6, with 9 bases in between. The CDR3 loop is CSARDVGGQPQHF. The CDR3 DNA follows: TGCAGTGCTAGAGACGTGGGAGGTCAGCCCCAGCATTTT.

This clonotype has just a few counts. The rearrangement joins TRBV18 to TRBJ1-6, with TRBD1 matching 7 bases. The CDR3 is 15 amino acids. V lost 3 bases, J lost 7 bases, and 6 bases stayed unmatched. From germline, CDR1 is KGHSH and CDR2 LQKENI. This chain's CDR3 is CASSPYQGENSPLHF. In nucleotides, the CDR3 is TGTGCCAGCTCACCTTATCAGGGGGAGAATTCACCCCTCCACTTT.

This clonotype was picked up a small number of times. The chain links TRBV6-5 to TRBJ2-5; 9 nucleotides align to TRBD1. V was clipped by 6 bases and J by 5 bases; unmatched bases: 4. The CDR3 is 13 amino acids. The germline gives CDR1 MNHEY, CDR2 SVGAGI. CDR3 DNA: TGTGCCAGCAGCTTACAGGGGGCGGAGACCCAGTACTTC. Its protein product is CASSLQGAETQYF.

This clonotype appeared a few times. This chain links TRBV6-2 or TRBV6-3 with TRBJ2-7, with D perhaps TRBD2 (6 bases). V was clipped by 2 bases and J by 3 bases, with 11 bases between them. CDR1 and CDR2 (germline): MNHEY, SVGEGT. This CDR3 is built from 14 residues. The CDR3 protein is CASSYIQGLYEQYF. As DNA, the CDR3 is TGTGCCAGCAGTTACATTCAGGGACTCTACGAGCAGTACTTC.

In DNA, the CDR3 is TGTGCCAGCAGCTCTTGGACAACAGGCACTGAAGCTTTCTTT. It specifies CASSSWTTGTEAFF. V usage is TRBV5-5 and J usage is TRBJ1-1; D may be TRBD1 (5 bases). There are 14 residues in the CDR3. CDR1 and CDR2 (germline): SGHKS, YYEKEE (reference sequence). V lost 3 bases and J 4 bases, leaving 13 bases between the germline ends.

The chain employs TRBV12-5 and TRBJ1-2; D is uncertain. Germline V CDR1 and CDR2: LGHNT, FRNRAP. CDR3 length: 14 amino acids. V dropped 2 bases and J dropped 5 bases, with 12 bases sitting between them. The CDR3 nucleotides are TGTGCTAGTGGTTTGAGCGTGGAGGGTTATGGCTACACCTTC. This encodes CASGLSVEGYGYTF.

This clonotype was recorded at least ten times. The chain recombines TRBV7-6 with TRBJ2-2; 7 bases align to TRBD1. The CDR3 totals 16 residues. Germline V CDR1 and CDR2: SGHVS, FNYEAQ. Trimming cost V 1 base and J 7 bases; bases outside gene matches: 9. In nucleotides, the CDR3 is TGTGCCAGCAGCTTAGTTTTCGTGACAGGGTTCGGGGAGCTGTTTTTT. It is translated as CASSLVFVTGFGELFF.

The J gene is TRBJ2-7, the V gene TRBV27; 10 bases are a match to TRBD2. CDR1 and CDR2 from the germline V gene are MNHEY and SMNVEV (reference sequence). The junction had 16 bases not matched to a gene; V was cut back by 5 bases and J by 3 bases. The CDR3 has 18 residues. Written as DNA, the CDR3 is TGTGCCAGCAGTAAAAGACTAGCGGGCGGGACGCTCAACTACGAGCAGTACGTC. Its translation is CASSKRLAGGTLNYEQYV.

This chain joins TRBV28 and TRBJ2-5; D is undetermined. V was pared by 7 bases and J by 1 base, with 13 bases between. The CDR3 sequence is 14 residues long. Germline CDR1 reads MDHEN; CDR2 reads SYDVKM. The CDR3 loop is CASTFPEAQETQYF. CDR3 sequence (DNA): TGTGCCAGCACCTTTCCCGAGGCCCAAGAGACCCAGTACTTC.

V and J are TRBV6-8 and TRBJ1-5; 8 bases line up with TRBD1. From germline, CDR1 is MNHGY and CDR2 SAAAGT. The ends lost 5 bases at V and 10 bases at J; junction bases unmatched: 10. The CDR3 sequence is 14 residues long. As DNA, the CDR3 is TGTGCCAGCAGTCATCCGGGACAGGAATGTCCCCAGCATTTT. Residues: CASSHPGQECPQHF.

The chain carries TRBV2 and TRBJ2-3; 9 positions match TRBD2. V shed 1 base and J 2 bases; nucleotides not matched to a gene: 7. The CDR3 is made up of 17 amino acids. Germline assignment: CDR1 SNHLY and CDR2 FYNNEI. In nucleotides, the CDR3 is TGTGCCAGCAGTGAAGGGATAGCGGGGGCGTACACAGATACGCAGTATTTT. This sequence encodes CASSEGIAGAYTDTQYF.

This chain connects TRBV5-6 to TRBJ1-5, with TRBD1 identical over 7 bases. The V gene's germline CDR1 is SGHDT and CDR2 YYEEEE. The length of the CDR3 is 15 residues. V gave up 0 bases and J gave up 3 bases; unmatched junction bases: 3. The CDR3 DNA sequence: TGTGCCAGCAGCTTGGTCGGACAGGACAATCAGCCCCAGCATTTT. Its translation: CASSLVGQDNQPQHF.

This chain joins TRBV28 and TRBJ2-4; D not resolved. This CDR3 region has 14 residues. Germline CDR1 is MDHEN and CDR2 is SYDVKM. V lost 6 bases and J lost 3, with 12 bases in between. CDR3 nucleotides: TGTGCCAGCAGCCCCGGTAGAGACAAAAACATTCAGTACTTC. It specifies CASSPGRDKNIQYF.

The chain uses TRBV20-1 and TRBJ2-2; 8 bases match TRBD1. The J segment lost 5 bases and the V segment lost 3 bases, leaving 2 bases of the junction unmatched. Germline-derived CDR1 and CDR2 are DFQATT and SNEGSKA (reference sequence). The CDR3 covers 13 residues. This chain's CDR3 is CSARTGATGELFF. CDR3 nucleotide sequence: TGCAGTGCTAGGACAGGGGCGACCGGGGAGCTGTTTTTT.

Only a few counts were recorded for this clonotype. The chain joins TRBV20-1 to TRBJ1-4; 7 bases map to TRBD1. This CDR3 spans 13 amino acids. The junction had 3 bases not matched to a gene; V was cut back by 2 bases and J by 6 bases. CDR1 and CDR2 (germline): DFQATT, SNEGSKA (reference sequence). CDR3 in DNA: TGCAGTGCTAGACGCGGGACAGATGAAAAACTGTTTTTT. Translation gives CSARRGTDEKLFF.

CDR3 nucleotides: TGTGCCAGCAGTGAATGGAGCACTGAAGCTTTCTTT. Its translation is CASSEWSTEAFF. The chain carries TRBV25-1 and TRBJ1-1, with D uncertain. From germline, CDR1 is MGHDK and CDR2 SYGVNS. The CDR3 loop spans 12 amino acids. With 1 base removed from V and 4 bases from J, the gap between germline ends came to 4 bases.

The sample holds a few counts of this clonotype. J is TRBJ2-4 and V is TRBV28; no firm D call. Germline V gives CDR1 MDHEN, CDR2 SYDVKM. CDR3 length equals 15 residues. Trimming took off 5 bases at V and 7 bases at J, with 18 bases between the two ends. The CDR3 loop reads CASSPSRRVGNIQYF. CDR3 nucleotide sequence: TGTGCCAGCAGTCCCTCACGTCGGGTTGGGAACATTCAGTACTTC.

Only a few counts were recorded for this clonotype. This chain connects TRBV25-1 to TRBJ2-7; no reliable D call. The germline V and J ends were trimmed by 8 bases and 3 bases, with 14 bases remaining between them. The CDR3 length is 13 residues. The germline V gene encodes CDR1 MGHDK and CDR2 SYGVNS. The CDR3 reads CASGAASLYEQYV. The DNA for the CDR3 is TGTGCCAGCGGTGCCGCGTCCCTCTACGAGCAGTACGTC.

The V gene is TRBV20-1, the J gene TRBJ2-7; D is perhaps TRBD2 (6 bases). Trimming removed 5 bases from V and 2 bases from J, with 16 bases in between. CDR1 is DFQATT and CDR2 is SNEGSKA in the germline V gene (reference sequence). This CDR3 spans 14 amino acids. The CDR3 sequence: CSAPFGGEPYEQYV. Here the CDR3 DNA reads TGCAGTGCTCCCTTCGGCGGGGAGCCCTACGAGCAGTACGTC.

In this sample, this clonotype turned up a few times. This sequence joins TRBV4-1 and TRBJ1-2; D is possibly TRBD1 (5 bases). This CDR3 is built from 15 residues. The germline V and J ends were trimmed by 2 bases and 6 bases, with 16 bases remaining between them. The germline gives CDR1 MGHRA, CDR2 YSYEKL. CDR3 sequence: CASSQIMGGVDGYTF. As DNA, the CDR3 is TGCGCCAGCAGCCAAATTATGGGGGGAGTGGATGGCTACACCTTC.

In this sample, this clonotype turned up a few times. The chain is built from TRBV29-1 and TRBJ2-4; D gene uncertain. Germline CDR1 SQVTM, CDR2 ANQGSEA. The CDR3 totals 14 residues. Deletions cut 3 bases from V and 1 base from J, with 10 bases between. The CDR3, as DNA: TGCAGCGTTGACCCGGAAGGGGCCAAAAACATTCAGTACTTC. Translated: CSVDPEGAKNIQYF.

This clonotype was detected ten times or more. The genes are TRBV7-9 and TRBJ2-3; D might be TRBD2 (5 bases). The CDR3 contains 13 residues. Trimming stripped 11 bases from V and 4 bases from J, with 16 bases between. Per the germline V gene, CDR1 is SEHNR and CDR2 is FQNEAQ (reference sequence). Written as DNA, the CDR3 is TGTGCCGCGACTTGGGAACTAGCAGATACGCAGTATTTT. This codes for CAATWELADTQYF.

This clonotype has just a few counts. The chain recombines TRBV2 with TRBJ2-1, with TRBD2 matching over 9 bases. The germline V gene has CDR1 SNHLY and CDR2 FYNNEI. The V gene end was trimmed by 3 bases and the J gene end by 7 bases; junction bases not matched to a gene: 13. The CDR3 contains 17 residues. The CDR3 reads CASSDLSGTSMRNEQFF. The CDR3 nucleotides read TGTGCCAGCAGTGACCTCTCCGGGACTAGCATGAGGAATGAGCAGTTCTTC.

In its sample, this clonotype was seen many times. The CDR3 coding sequence is TGCGCCAGCAGCCAAGGCCAGGGCAGAAATGAGCAGTTCTTC. Encoded protein: CASSQGQGRNEQFF. The chain has TRBV4-1 and TRBJ2-1, with D possibly matching TRBD1 (5 bases). The V gene's germline CDR1 is MGHRA and CDR2 YSYEKL. The CDR3 covers 14 residues. Trimming removed 1 base at V and 7 bases at J, with 11 bases between.

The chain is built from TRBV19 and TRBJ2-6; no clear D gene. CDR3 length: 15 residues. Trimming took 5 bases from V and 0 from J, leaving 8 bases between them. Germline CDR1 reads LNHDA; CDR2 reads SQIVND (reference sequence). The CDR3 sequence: CASSVILSGANVLTF. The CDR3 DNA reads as TGTGCCAGTAGTGTCATCCTCTCTGGGGCCAACGTCCTGACTTTC.

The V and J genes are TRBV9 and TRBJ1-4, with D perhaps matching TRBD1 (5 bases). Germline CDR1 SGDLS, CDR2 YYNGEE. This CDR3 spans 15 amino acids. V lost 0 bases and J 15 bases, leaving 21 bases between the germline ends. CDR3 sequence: CASSVGTTLPDIMFF. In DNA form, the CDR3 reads TGTGCCAGCAGCGTAGGGACAACCCTCCCGGATATAATGTTTTTT.

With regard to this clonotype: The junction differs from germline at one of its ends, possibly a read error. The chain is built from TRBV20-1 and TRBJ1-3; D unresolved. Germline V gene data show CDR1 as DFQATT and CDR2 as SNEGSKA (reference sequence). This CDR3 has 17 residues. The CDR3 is CSAYPLVREVFGNTIHF. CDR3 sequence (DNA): TGCAGTGCTTATCCCCTTGTGCGAGAAGTATTTGGAAACACCATACATTTT.

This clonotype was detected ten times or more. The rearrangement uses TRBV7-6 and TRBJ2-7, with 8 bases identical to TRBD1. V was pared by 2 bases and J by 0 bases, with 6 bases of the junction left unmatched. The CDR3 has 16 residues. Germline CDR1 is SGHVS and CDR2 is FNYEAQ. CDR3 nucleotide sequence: TGTGCCAGCAGCTTACGAGACAGGGGTCACTCCTACGAGCAGTACGTC. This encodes CASSLRDRGHSYEQYV.

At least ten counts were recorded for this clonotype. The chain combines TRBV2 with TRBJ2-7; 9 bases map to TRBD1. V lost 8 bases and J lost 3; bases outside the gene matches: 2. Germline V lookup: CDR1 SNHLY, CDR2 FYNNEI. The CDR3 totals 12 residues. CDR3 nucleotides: TGTGCCAGCGGGGACAGGGTCTACGAGCAGTACTTC. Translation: CASGDRVYEQYF.

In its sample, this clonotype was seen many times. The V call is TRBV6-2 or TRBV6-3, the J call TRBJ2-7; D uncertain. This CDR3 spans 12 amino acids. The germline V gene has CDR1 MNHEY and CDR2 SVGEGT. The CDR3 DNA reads TGTGCTAAAACCGCGTTACGTGTCGAGCAGTACGTC. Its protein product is CAKTALRVEQYV.

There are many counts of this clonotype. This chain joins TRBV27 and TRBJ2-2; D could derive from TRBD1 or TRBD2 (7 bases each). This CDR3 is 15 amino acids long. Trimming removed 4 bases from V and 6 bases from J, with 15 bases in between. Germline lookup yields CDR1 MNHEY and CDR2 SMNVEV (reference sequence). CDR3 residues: CASSSRQGGAGELFF. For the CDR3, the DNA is TGTGCCAGCAGTTCGCGACAGGGAGGGGCCGGGGAGCTGTTTTTT.